This T cell receptor (beta chain) originates from a study of T cell repertoires in cytomegalovirus infection. Trimming stripped 4 bases from V and 4 bases from J, with 13 bases between. Germline V gene sequence: CDR1 MNHEY, CDR2 SVGAGI. CDR3 size: 14 residues. TCRdb fed the reads into MiXCR, producing one record per CDR3 protein. Of roughly 150,000 distinct CDR3 sequences in the sample, approximately 30% were seen once. This clonotype was recorded at least ten times. The antigen remains undetermined. This material consisted of CD8+ T cells from cultured PBMCs, taken from culture after CMV antigen stimulation. This chain links TRBV6-5 with TRBJ1-2, with D possibly TRBD1 on 5 matching bases. The sequence was obtained from a human donor in good health (CMV status not recorded). Some clones in this sample may be carry-over from other donors' samples. The CDR3 DNA sequence: TGTGCCAGCAGTTTAAATGGGGGTCGCTATGGCTACACCTTC. Translation: CASSLNGGRYGYTF.